What follows is one T cell receptor beta chain and its context. Its antigen is not identified. The data stem from a study of CD8 T cells in ankylosing spondylitis. Broader study findings: Earlier work had already found some motif variants in reactive arthritis synovial fluid and blood. The clones that were linked to disease were reported to be significantly enriched in matched synovial fluid samples from ankylosing spondylitis patients.

MiXCR was run by TCRdb on the 5' RACE reads, yielding one entry per CDR3 protein. Here the sample spans about 89,000 distinct CDR3 sequences, around 27% being singletons. Germline lookup yields CDR1 MNHEY and CDR2 SMNVEV (reference sequence). The CDR3 extends over 17 amino acids. The germline V and J ends were trimmed by 3 bases and 4 bases, with 19 bases remaining between them. The receptor's source is a male donor with ankylosing spondylitis or in good health (not recorded which). The material sequenced was blood, either unsorted or a sorted T cell fraction (not recorded which). The chain combines TRBV27 with TRBJ1-5, with a tentative D call TRBD1 (6 bases). In nucleotides, the CDR3 is TGTGCCAGCAGTTTTGGGGGGCAGGACAGTCATAATCAGCCCCAGCATTTT. It encodes CASSFGGQDSHNQPQHF.